This T cell receptor (beta chain) was captured by sequencing in a study of OX40 agonist ivuxolimab in advanced cancers. Study summary: Earlier treatment with anti-PD-1, anti-PD-L1 or anti-CTLA-4 was permitted, and about 40% had received some.

With autoimmune disease history or systemic immunosuppression, patients were excluded. This CDR3 region has 18 residues. Germline V gene data show CDR1 as LNHDA and CDR2 as SQIVND (reference sequence). The V gene lost 7 bases and the J gene lost 5 bases, with 27 bases spanning the gap. Generated by immunoSEQ multiplex PCR, the TCRdb table keeps only in-frame clones and is missing some. The table shows about 99,000 clones, with around 90% occurring only once. The chain links TRBV19 to TRBJ1-5; D remains unclear. The source is an adult with an advanced solid tumor such as melanoma, head and neck, liver or kidney cancer. Sequenced material: CD4+ or CD8+ T cells sorted from blood, taken in a trial of the OX40 agonist ivuxolimab. The CDR3 bases are TGTGCCAGTAATACTGGAGGGTCCCCTATATTTTGGGATCAGCCCCAGCATTTT. Its protein is CASNTGGSPIFWDQPQHF.